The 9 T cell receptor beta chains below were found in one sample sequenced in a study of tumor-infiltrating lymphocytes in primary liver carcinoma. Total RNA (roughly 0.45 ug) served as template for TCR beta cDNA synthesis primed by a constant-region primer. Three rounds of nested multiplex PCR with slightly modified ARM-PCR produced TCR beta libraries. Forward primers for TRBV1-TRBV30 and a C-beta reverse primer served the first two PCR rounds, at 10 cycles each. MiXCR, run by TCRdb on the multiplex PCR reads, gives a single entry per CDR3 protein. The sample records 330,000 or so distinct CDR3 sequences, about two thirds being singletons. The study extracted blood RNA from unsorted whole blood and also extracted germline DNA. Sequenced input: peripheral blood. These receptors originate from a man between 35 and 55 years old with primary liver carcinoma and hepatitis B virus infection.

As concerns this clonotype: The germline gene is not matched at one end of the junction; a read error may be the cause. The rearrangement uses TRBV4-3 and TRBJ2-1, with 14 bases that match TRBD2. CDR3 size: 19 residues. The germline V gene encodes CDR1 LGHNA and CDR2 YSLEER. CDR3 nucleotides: TGCGCCAGCAGTCAAGGATGGGGACTAGCGGGAGTAGGGTACAATGAGCAGTTCTTC. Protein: CASSQGWGLAGVGYNEQFF.

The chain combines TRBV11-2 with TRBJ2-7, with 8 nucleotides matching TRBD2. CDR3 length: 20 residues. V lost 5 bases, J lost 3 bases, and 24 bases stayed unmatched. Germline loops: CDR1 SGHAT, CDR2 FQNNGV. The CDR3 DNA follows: TGTGCCAGCAGCCGTATCTCCAGGACAGATCTTAGCGGGGCTTACTACGAGCAGTACTTC. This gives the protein CASSRISRTDLSGAYYEQYF.

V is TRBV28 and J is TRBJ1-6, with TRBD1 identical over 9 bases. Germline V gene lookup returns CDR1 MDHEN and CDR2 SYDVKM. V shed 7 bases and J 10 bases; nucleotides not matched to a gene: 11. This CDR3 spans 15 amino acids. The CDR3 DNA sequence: TGTGCCAGCATTTCCAATACAGGGGGCAGCTCACCCCTCCACTTT. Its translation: CASISNTGGSSPLHF.

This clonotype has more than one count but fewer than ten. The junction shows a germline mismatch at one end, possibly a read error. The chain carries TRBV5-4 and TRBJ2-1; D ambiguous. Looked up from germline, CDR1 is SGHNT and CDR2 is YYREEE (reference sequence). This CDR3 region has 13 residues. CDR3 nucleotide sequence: TGTGTCAGCAGCCCTAAAATGGAAAATGAGCAGTTCTTC. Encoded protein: CVSSPKMENEQFF.

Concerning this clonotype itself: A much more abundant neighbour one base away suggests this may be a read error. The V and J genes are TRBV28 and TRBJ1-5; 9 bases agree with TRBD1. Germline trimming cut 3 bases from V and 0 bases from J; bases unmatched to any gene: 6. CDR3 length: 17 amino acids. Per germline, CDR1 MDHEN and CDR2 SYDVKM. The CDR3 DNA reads TGTGCCAGCAGTTTTGGACAGGGGAAAAATAGCAATCAGCCCCAGCATTTT. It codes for CASSFGQGKNSNQPQHF.

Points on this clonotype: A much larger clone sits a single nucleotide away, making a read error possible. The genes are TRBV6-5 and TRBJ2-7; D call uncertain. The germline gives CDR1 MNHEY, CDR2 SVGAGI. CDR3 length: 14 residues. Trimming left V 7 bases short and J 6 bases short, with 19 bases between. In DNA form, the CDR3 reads TGTGCCAGCACTTCACAGTGGGCGTCGATCGAGCAGTACTTC. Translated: CASTSQWASIEQYF.

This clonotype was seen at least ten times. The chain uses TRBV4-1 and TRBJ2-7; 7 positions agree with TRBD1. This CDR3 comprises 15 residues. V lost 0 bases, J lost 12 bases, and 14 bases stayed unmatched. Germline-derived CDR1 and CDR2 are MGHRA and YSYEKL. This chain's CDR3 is CASSQEMTGQEARYF. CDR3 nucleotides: TGCGCCAGCAGCCAAGAAATGACAGGGCAAGAGGCTCGGTACTTC.

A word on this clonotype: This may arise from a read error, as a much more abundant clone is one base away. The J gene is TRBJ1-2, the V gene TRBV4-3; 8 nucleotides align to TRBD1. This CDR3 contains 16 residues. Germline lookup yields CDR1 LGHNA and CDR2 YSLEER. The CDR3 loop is CAGSQELGQGVYGYTF. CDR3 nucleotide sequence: TGCGCCGGCAGCCAAGAACTCGGACAGGGTGTCTATGGCTACACCTTC.

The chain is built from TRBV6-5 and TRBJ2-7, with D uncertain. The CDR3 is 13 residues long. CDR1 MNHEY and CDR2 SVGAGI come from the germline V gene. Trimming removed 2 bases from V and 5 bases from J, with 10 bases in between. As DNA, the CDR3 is TGTGCCAGCAGTTACAGGGTTAGGGACGAGCAGTACTTC. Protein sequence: CASSYRVRDEQYF.